A selection of T cell receptor beta chains follows, all from one sample in a study of shared clonotypes between healthy human individuals. Measured with immunoSEQ multiplex PCR; TCRdb has only the in-frame clones, and not every one. The sample shows 2 million or so clones, roughly 96% of them seen only once. The sample taken for sequencing was naive CD4+ T cells sorted from blood. All receptors come from a young man in good health. CDR3s include the opening cysteine and the closing phenylalanine or tryptophan. Fields, in order: clone size, D gene, J gene, V gene, CDR3 protein, CDR3 DNA. D genes are given only for firm matches. A row's size may be missing; if present it is once, few, many or a size class.

>once|NA|TRBJ2-2|TRBV21-1
CASSSKFEGHDANTGELFF
TGTGCCAGCAGCAGCAAATTTGAGGGGCACGACGCGAACACCGGGGAGCTGTTTTTT
>NA|TRBD1|TRBJ1-3|TRBV5-1
CASSSGTGVGNTIYF
TGCGCCAGCAGCTCCGGGACAGGGGTCGGAAACACCATATATTTT
>NA|NA|TRBJ1-1|TRBV10-3
CAAQGRDTEAFF
TGTGCCGCTCAGGGTCGGGACACTGAAGCTTTCTTT
>NA|NA|TRBJ2-7|TRBV18
CASSPLGTSYEQYF
TGTGCCAGCTCACCCCTAGGGACCTCCTACGAGCAGTACTTC
>NA|NA|TRBJ1-2|TRBV6-5
CAISPLGGPLYGYTF
TGTGCCATCTCTCCTTTGGGGGGGCCACTGTATGGCTACACCTTC
>NA|NA|TRBJ1-3|TRBV5-6
CASTMLTSGNTIYF
TGTGCCAGCACCATGTTGACCTCTGGAAACACCATATATTTT
>NA|TRBD1|TRBJ2-5|TRBV6-5
CASRPPGQGKETQYF
TGTGCCAGCAGACCCCCGGGACAGGGAAAAGAGACCCAGTACTTC
>NA|TRBD1|TRBJ2-3|TRBV28
CASSLARDRVRTDTQYF
TGTGCCAGCAGTTTGGCCCGGGACAGAGTTCGCACAGATACGCAGTATTTT
>NA|NA|TRBJ1-3|TRBV18
CASSPFDRMGNTIYF
TGTGCCAGCTCACCTTTTGACAGGATGGGAAACACCATATATTTT
>NA|NA|TRBJ2-5|TRBV10-2
CASSDRVVQETQYF
TGCGCCAGCAGTGACAGAGTCGTTCAAGAGACCCAGTACTTC
>NA|NA|TRBJ2-7|TRBV11-1
CASSPAKEGGFPYEQYF
TGTGCCAGCAGCCCCGCGAAAGAAGGGGGATTCCCCTACGAGCAGTACTTC
>NA|TRBD1|TRBJ2-7|TRBV27
CASKYGTGYYEQYF
TGTGCCAGTAAATACGGGACAGGCTACTACGAGCAGTACTTC
>NA|NA|TRBJ1-3|TRBV14
CASSQVGGSSGNTIYF
TGTGCCAGCAGCCAAGTCGGGGGCTCCTCTGGAAACACCATATATTTT
>once|NA|TRBJ2-6|TRBV18
CASSITSSGANVLTF
TGTGCCAGCTCGATTACGAGCTCTGGGGCCAACGTCCTGACTTTC
>NA|NA|TRBJ2-2|TRBV6-5
CASSYQVPGELFF
TGTGCCAGCAGTTACCAGGTGCCCGGGGAGCTGTTTTTT
>NA|NA|TRBJ1-2|TRBV7-2
CASSAGTEYGYTF
TGTGCCAGCAGCGCCGGGACCGAATATGGCTACACCTTC
>NA|NA|TRBJ2-5|TRBV12-5
CASGGSRAGQETQYF
TGTGCTAGTGGTGGGTCTAGGGCGGGGCAAGAGACCCAGTACTTC
>NA|TRBD1|TRBJ1-5|TRBV18
CASSGQGGNQPQHF
TGTGCCAGCTCCGGACAGGGAGGCAATCAGCCCCAGCATTTT
>NA|TRBD1|TRBJ2-7|TRBV30
CAWGDSEYYEQYF
TGTGCCTGGGGGGACAGCGAATACTACGAGCAGTACTTC
>NA|NA|TRBJ2-1|TRBV11-3
CASSQSDRGYEQFF
TGTGCCAGCAGCCAATCCGACCGGGGCTATGAGCAGTTCTTC
>NA|NA|TRBJ1-2|TRBV19
CASRQAGATNYGYTF
TGTGCCAGTAGGCAGGCGGGGGCGACCAACTATGGCTACACCTTC
>NA|NA|TRBJ1-1|TRBV18
CASSPQGSNTEAFF
TGTGCCAGCTCACCACAAGGGTCGAACACTGAAGCTTTCTTT
>NA|NA|TRBJ2-5|TRBV30
CAWSVRRGEGETQYF
TGTGCCTGGAGTGTACGGAGGGGGGAAGGAGAGACCCAGTACTTC
>NA|NA|TRBJ1-4|TRBV2
CASTLDRNNEKLFF
TGTGCCAGCACTTTGGACAGAAACAATGAAAAACTGTTTTTT
>NA|NA|TRBJ2-7|TRBV18
CASSPPGPYEQYF
TGTGCCAGCTCACCCCCGGGCCCCTACGAGCAGTACTTC